One and the same sample provided the 29 T cell receptor beta chains below, sequenced in a study of blood T cells in healthy people across ages. PCR was performed a second time for roughly 6 to 12 cycles using a sample-barcoded 5' primer and a J-beta primer mix. TCRdb re-analysed the 5' RACE reads in MiXCR, keeping a single row per CDR3 protein. Seen here are 1 million or so distinct CDR3 sequences, under 55% observed once, and the top ten hold approximately 20%. Sequencing used blood. The receptors come from a woman aged 60-75 years in good health.

This sequence joins TRBV29-1 and TRBJ2-1; TRBD2 matches at 16 bases. The CDR3 contains 14 residues. Germline CDR1 is SQVTM and CDR2 is ANQGSEA. V shed 6 bases and J 7 bases; nucleotides not matched to a gene: 3. CDR3 bases: TGCAGCGTCCTGGGACTAGCGGGAGGGAATGAGCAGTTCTTC. This sequence encodes CSVLGLAGGNEQFF.

The genes are TRBV30 and TRBJ1-2; 12 positions match TRBD1. CDR1 and CDR2 from the germline V gene are GTSNPN and SVGIG (reference sequence). This CDR3 has 15 residues. V shed 1 base, J shed 3 bases, and the junction held 3 bases outside the gene matches. As DNA, the CDR3 is TGTGCCTGGAGTGCTGGGACAGGGGGCGACTATGGCTACACCTTC. Its translation: CAWSAGTGGDYGYTF.

V and J are TRBV20-1 and TRBJ2-7, with 9 nucleotides matching TRBD1. Germline trimming cut 4 bases from V and 3 bases from J; bases unmatched to any gene: 4. This CDR3 has 13 residues. The germline V gene encodes CDR1 DFQATT and CDR2 SNEGSKA (reference sequence). The CDR3 region is CSATGQGNYEQYF. The DNA of the CDR3 is TGCAGTGCTACAGGACAGGGGAACTACGAGCAGTACTTC.

The sample holds one count of this clonotype. The chain carries TRBV4-2 and TRBJ2-7; D is perhaps TRBD1 (7 bases). The CDR3 runs 16 residues. The V and J ends lost 2 bases and 7 bases respectively, with 21 bases between them. CDR1 and CDR2 (germline): LGHNA, YNFKEQ. The CDR3 sequence: CASSQPTEGALREQYF. The CDR3 nucleotides are TGTGCCAGCAGCCAACCTACGGAGGGGGCTCTTAGGGAGCAGTACTTC.

This clonotype has ten or more counts. The chain recombines TRBV3-1 with TRBJ2-7; D is perhaps TRBD2 (6 bases). This CDR3 has 15 residues. Trimming removed 0 bases at V and 4 bases at J, with 13 bases between. Per the germline V gene, CDR1 is LGHDT and CDR2 is YNNKEL (reference sequence). CDR3 protein: CASSQEGRRGYEQYF. The CDR3 DNA reads TGTGCCAGCAGCCAAGAGGGGAGGCGGGGTTACGAGCAGTACTTC.

The chain couples TRBV6-1 to TRBJ2-5; TRBD2 aligns across 9 bases. The CDR3 contains 16 residues. V dropped 6 bases and J dropped 2; count of bases not matched to a gene: 10. Per germline, CDR1 MNHNS and CDR2 SASEGT. Written as DNA, the CDR3 is TGTGCCAGCAGGACCCCCCTAGCGGGGCAGCAAGAGACCCAGTACTTC. Translated, it gives CASRTPLAGQQETQYF.

A single count supports this clonotype. J is TRBJ2-5 and V is TRBV7-9, with unresolved D. The DNA matches TRBJ2-7 better at its end, which makes the J call doubtful. Germline V gives CDR1 SEHNR, CDR2 FQNEAQ (reference sequence). The CDR3 has 14 residues. The CDR3 region has the DNA TGTGCCAGCAGCTTAGGCGTCAATCCCTACGAGCAGTACTTC. Protein product: CASSLGVNPYEQYF.

This chain connects TRBV28 to TRBJ2-7, with D perhaps matching TRBD1 (5 bases). This CDR3 has 14 amino acids. Germline assignment: CDR1 MDHEN and CDR2 SYDVKM. Trimming removed 6 bases at V and 3 bases at J, with 15 bases between. For the CDR3, the DNA is TGTGCCAGCAGGCCCGAGACAGAGGTCTACGAGCAGTACTTC. Translation gives CASRPETEVYEQYF.

The sample holds many counts of this clonotype. CDR3 region: CASSPRDANYGYTF. CDR3 DNA: TGCGCCAGCAGCCCCCGGGACGCGAACTATGGCTACACCTTC. The rearrangement links TRBV5-1 to TRBJ1-2; tentatively, D is TRBD1 (5 bases). Per the germline V gene, CDR1 is SGHRS and CDR2 is YFSETQ. The CDR3 is 14 residues long. Trimming shortened V by 4 bases and J by 2 bases, and 12 bases separated the two germline ends. The whole variable domain, filled in from reference TRBV5-1 and TRBJ1-2, reads KAGVTQTPRYLIKTRGQQVTLSCSPISGHRSVSWYQQTPGQGLQFLFEYFSETQRNKGNFPGRFSGRQFSNSRSEMNVSTLELGDSALYLCASSPRDANYGYTFGSGTRLTVV.

The table lists this clonotype with a few counts. This chain uses TRBV12-3 or TRBV12-4 with TRBJ2-1, with D hard to call. The CDR3 loop spans 11 amino acids. With 2 bases removed from V and 9 bases from J, the gap between germline ends came to 5 bases. The CDR3 sequence: CASSLIAEQFF. The CDR3 coding sequence is TGTGCCAGCAGTTTAATAGCTGAGCAGTTCTTC.

The chain combines TRBV14 with TRBJ1-1; D gene ambiguous. Germline V gene data show CDR1 as SGHDN and CDR2 as FVKESK. The length of the CDR3 is 15 residues. The germline V and J ends were trimmed by 8 bases and 7 bases, with 23 bases remaining between them. Here the CDR3 reads CASRPGRFQEGEAFF. The CDR3 DNA is TGTGCCAGCCGCCCGGGAAGGTTTCAAGAGGGTGAAGCTTTCTTT.

The chain recombines TRBV28 with TRBJ2-5; D gene uncertain. The J call is uncertain, as TRBJ2-7 better fits the DNA end. This CDR3 region has 13 residues. Germline assignment: CDR1 MDHEN and CDR2 SYDVKM. The CDR3 sequence: CASSAWLVPEQYF. CDR3 DNA sequence: TGTGCCAGCAGTGCCTGGCTAGTCCCCGAGCAGTACTTC.

This clonotype came up a few times. The V gene is TRBV27, the J gene TRBJ2-3; unclear D gene. The CDR3 has 12 amino acids. Trimming shortened V by 7 bases and J by 0 bases, and 5 bases separated the two germline ends. CDR1 MNHEY and CDR2 SMNVEV come from the germline V gene (reference sequence). This chain's CDR3 is CASKDSTDTQYF. The DNA of the CDR3 is TGTGCCAGCAAAGACAGCACAGATACGCAGTATTTT.

The chain uses TRBV9 and TRBJ1-2, with no clear D. Deletions cut 0 bases from V and 3 bases from J, with 9 bases between. Germline V gene data show CDR1 as SGDLS and CDR2 as YYNGEE. The length of the CDR3 is 14 residues. CDR3: CASSVASRDYGYTF. DNA for the CDR3: TGTGCCAGCAGCGTAGCTAGCCGGGACTATGGCTACACCTTC. Full variable domain (outside the CDR3, taken from reference TRBV9 and TRBJ1-2): DSGVTQTPKHLITATGQRVTLRCSPRSGDLSVYWYQQSLDQGLQFLIQYYNGEERAKGNILERFSAQQFPDLHSELNLSSLELGDSALYFCASSVASRDYGYTFGSGTRLTVV.

The chain has TRBV12-3 or TRBV12-4 and TRBJ1-6, with unresolved D. The CDR3 loop spans 15 amino acids. V lost 4 bases and J lost 7, with 14 bases in between. CDR3 nucleotide sequence: TGTGCCAGCAGTTACGCGACCCTTGGGAATTCACCCCTCCACTTT. This translates into CASSYATLGNSPLHF.

The V gene is TRBV4-2, the J gene TRBJ2-3, with 9 bases fitting TRBD2. This CDR3 has 19 amino acids. Losses at the gene ends were 0 bases for V and 2 bases for J; bases not matched to a gene: 12. Germline-derived CDR1 and CDR2 are LGHNA and YNFKEQ. In DNA form, the CDR3 reads TGTGCCAGCAGCCAAGATCCCCTACGAGCGGGGGGTTACACAGATACGCAGTATTTT. Protein sequence: CASSQDPLRAGGYTDTQYF.

In this sample, this clonotype turned up many times. The V gene is TRBV12-3 or TRBV12-4, the J gene TRBJ2-7; TRBD1 aligns across 12 bases. Trimming at V came to 6 bases and at J to 2 bases, leaving 5 bases not matched to a gene. The CDR3 loop spans 15 amino acids. In nucleotides, the CDR3 is TGTGCCAGCAGCAAAGGGACAGGGGGCCCCTACGAGCAGTACTTC. This encodes CASSKGTGGPYEQYF.

V usage is TRBV20-1 and J usage is TRBJ2-7, with 13 bases lining up with TRBD2. Germline V gene lookup returns CDR1 DFQATT and CDR2 SNEGSKA (reference sequence). The CDR3 totals 19 residues. V was pared by 1 base and J by 1 base, with 13 bases of the junction left unmatched. The chain's CDR3 is CSARGGTSGKSSKSYEQYF. The CDR3 DNA is TGCAGTGCTAGAGGCGGGACTAGCGGGAAGTCGAGTAAGTCCTACGAGCAGTACTTC.

The V call is TRBV4-1, the J call TRBJ2-1; 11 nucleotides line up with TRBD2. Germline loops: CDR1 MGHRA, CDR2 YSYEKL. Trimming cost V 5 bases and J 8 bases; bases outside gene matches: 11. This CDR3 region has 16 residues. The CDR3 loop reads CASSDFVTSGIYEQFF. Written as DNA, the CDR3 is TGCGCCAGCAGCGATTTCGTGACTAGCGGGATTTATGAGCAGTTCTTC.

This clonotype has more than one count but fewer than ten. The chain has TRBV9 and TRBJ2-7; 7 positions agree with TRBD2. Trimming took 0 bases from V and 4 from J; bases not matched to a gene: 7. The CDR3 totals 15 residues. Germline CDR1 SGDLS, CDR2 YYNGEE. CDR3: CASSVATGGGYEQYF. Here the CDR3 DNA reads TGTGCCAGCAGCGTAGCTACTGGCGGGGGATACGAGCAGTACTTC.

This clonotype turned up a few times. The chain uses TRBV7-2 and TRBJ1-2, with D perhaps matching TRBD1 (5 bases). This CDR3 has 15 amino acids. From germline, CDR1 is SGHTA and CDR2 FQGNSA. Trimming removed 1 base from V and 3 bases from J, with 12 bases in between. CDR3 coding DNA: TGTGCCAGCAGCTTAGATCGCAGGGCAGACTATGGCTACACCTTC. Its protein is CASSLDRRADYGYTF. Using reference TRBV7-2 and TRBJ1-2 for the parts outside the CDR3, the full variable domain is GAGVSQSPSNKVTEKGKDVELRCDPISGHTALYWYRQSLGQGLEFLIYFQGNSAPDKSGLPSDRFSAERTGGSVSTLTIQRTQQEDSAVYLCASSLDRRADYGYTFGSGTRLTVV.

The chain couples TRBV14 to TRBJ2-1; 11 nucleotides align to TRBD1. Germline V gives CDR1 SGHDN, CDR2 FVKESK. Germline trimming cut 0 bases from V and 6 bases from J; bases unmatched to any gene: 4. This CDR3 region has 16 residues. CDR3 in amino acids: CASSQERGQGGNEQFF. Written as DNA, the CDR3 is TGTGCCAGCAGCCAAGAACGGGGACAGGGGGGCAATGAGCAGTTCTTC.

The genes are TRBV5-1 and TRBJ1-2; D may be TRBD1 (5 bases). Per the germline V gene, CDR1 is SGHRS and CDR2 is YFSETQ. The CDR3 sequence is 16 residues long. Trimming stripped 0 bases from V and 1 base from J, with 13 bases between. Here the CDR3 reads CASSLERATVNYGYTF. The CDR3 coding sequence is TGCGCCAGCAGCTTGGAACGGGCGACAGTTAACTATGGCTACACCTTC.

This clonotype has a handful of counts. A read error may explain this, as a much larger clone is one base away. V gene TRBV5-1 combines with J gene TRBJ2-1, with 10 bases matching TRBD2. V shed 4 bases and J 8 bases; nucleotides not matched to a gene: 3. CDR3 length: 13 amino acids. The germline gives CDR1 SGHRS, CDR2 YFSETQ. The CDR3 spells CASSPAGGDEQFF. DNA for the CDR3: TGCGCCAGCAGCCCAGCGGGAGGGGATGAGCAGTTCTTC. Using reference TRBV5-1 and TRBJ2-1 for the parts outside the CDR3, the full variable domain is KAGVTQTPRYLIKTRGQQVTLSCSPISGHRSVSWYQQTPGQGLQFLFEYFSETQRNKGNFPGRFSGRQFSNSRSEMNVSTLELGDSALYLCASSPAGGDEQFFGPGTRLTVL.

J is TRBJ2-5 and V is TRBV11-2; 11 positions match TRBD1. Trimming removed 5 bases from V and 3 bases from J; junction bases left unmatched: 5. Germline CDR1 SGHAT, CDR2 FQNNGV. The CDR3 loop spans 15 amino acids. CDR3 in DNA: TGTGCCAGCAGCCTCGGGACAGGGGGAAAAGAGACCCAGTACTTC. Its translation is CASSLGTGGKETQYF.

This clonotype showed up just a few times. The V and J genes are TRBV12-3 or TRBV12-4 and TRBJ2-1; the D call may be TRBD1 or TRBD2 (5 bases each). This CDR3 contains 11 residues. Trimming left V 5 bases short and J 15 bases short, with 14 bases between. CDR3 in DNA: TGTGCCAGCAGTCGGTTGGGGGTTCCGTTCTTC. Amino acids: CASSRLGVPFF.

This sequence joins TRBV11-2 and TRBJ2-4; 13 bases match TRBD2. With the DNA end fitting TRBJ2-7 better, the J assignment may be wrong. This CDR3 contains 16 residues. Germline CDR1 reads SGHAT; CDR2 reads FQNNGV. CDR3 sequence reads: CASSSPLAGGGYEQYF. The CDR3 DNA follows: TGTGCCAGCAGCTCCCCACTAGCGGGAGGGGGGTACGAGCAGTACTTC.

This clonotype was seen more than once but under ten times. J is TRBJ2-7 and V is TRBV20-1; D perhaps matches TRBD2 (6 bases). CDR3 size: 15 residues. V lost 6 bases and J 0 bases, leaving 18 bases between the germline ends. Germline V gene data show CDR1 as DFQATT and CDR2 as SNEGSKA (reference sequence). The DNA of the CDR3 is TGCAGTGCCAGTCACGGGAGCCCCTCCTCCTACGAGCAGTACTTC. Residues: CSASHGSPSSYEQYF.

The chain links TRBV11-2 to TRBJ2-1, with D maybe TRBD2 (5 bases). The CDR3 is 13 amino acids. Trimming pared 5 bases from V and 9 bases from J, leaving 14 bases between. Germline lookup yields CDR1 SGHAT and CDR2 FQNNGV. CDR3: CASSVSGMVEQFF. The CDR3 region has the DNA TGTGCCAGCAGCGTATCGGGGATGGTTGAGCAGTTCTTC.